This T cell receptor (beta chain) stems from a study of CD8 T cells in Susac syndrome. In the study overall: Within the group of sequenced Susac syndrome patients, roughly six had active disease and 8 or 9 were in remission. General observations from the study: Susac CD8+ clonal expansion peaked in TEMRA cells and active patients.

The patients with Susac syndrome were individuals who fulfilled the recently defined diagnostic criteria for disease that was either definite or probable. This clonotype was counted once. Its antigen is as yet unknown. Random hexamers were used to reverse transcribe an amount of roughly 0.5 to 1 ug RNA. Amplification of TCR beta CDR3 was carried out by immunoSEQ multiplex PCR, which covered 54 Vbeta and 13 Jbeta segments. TCRdb itself ran the immunoSEQ multiplex PCR reads through MiXCR, one entry per CDR3 protein. The table has approximately 100,000 distinct CDR3 sequences, approximately 95% seen once. V was clipped by 1 base and J by 8 bases; unmatched bases: 3. The germline V gene has CDR1 LGHNA and CDR2 YSLEER. There are 14 residues in the CDR3.

The sequencing sample was made of CD8+ T cells from PBMCs. The TCR sequence derives from a human donor with Susac syndrome. The chain couples TRBV4-3 to TRBJ2-3; 10 positions match TRBD2. The CDR3 DNA reads as TGCGCCAGCAGCCAAGGAGCGGGGGGGGGTACGCAGTATTTT. It encodes CASSQGAGGGTQYF.